This T cell receptor (beta chain) was recovered during a study of healthy donors' naive CD4 and CD8 T cells. As for the study in general: Donors, half of them female, were 20-25, 40-50 or 60-70 years old.

Starting from roughly 0.55 ug of total RNA, TCR libraries were made with linear amplification. In the authors' methods: From a handful of healthy donors, almost 80,000 rearranged TCR alpha transcripts were sequenced. TCRdb reanalysed the reads using MiXCR and keeps one entry per CDR3 protein. The V and J calls shown here were made by TCRdb, not taken from the authors' results. The data show about 180,000 distinct CDR3 sequences, about 74% seen once. Study-level results: Positive CDR3 charge linked to CD4+ cells, negative to CD8+ cells.

The CDR3 length is 15 residues. Germline V lookup: CDR1 KGHSH, CDR2 LQKENI. Trimming left V 2 bases short and J 1 base short, with 11 bases between. On this clonotype itself: The antigen remains unidentified.

This sequence joins TRBV18 and TRBJ2-5; maybe TRBD2 (5 bases). The sample consisted of naive CD4+ and CD8+ T cells sorted from blood, pooled from several donors. This receptor was identified in a pool of human donors in good health; the sample pools cells from several healthy donors. CDR3 in amino acids: CASSPTAVTQETQYF. CDR3 DNA sequence: TGTGCCAGCTCACCAACAGCGGTAACCCAAGAGACCCAGTACTTC. Using reference TRBV18 and TRBJ2-5 for the parts outside the CDR3, the full variable domain is NAGVMQNPRHLVRRRGQEARLRCSPMKGHSHVYWYRQLPEEGLKFMVYLQKENIIDESGMPKERFSAEFPKEGPSILRIQQVVRGDSAAYFCASSPTAVTQETQYFGPGTRLLVL.